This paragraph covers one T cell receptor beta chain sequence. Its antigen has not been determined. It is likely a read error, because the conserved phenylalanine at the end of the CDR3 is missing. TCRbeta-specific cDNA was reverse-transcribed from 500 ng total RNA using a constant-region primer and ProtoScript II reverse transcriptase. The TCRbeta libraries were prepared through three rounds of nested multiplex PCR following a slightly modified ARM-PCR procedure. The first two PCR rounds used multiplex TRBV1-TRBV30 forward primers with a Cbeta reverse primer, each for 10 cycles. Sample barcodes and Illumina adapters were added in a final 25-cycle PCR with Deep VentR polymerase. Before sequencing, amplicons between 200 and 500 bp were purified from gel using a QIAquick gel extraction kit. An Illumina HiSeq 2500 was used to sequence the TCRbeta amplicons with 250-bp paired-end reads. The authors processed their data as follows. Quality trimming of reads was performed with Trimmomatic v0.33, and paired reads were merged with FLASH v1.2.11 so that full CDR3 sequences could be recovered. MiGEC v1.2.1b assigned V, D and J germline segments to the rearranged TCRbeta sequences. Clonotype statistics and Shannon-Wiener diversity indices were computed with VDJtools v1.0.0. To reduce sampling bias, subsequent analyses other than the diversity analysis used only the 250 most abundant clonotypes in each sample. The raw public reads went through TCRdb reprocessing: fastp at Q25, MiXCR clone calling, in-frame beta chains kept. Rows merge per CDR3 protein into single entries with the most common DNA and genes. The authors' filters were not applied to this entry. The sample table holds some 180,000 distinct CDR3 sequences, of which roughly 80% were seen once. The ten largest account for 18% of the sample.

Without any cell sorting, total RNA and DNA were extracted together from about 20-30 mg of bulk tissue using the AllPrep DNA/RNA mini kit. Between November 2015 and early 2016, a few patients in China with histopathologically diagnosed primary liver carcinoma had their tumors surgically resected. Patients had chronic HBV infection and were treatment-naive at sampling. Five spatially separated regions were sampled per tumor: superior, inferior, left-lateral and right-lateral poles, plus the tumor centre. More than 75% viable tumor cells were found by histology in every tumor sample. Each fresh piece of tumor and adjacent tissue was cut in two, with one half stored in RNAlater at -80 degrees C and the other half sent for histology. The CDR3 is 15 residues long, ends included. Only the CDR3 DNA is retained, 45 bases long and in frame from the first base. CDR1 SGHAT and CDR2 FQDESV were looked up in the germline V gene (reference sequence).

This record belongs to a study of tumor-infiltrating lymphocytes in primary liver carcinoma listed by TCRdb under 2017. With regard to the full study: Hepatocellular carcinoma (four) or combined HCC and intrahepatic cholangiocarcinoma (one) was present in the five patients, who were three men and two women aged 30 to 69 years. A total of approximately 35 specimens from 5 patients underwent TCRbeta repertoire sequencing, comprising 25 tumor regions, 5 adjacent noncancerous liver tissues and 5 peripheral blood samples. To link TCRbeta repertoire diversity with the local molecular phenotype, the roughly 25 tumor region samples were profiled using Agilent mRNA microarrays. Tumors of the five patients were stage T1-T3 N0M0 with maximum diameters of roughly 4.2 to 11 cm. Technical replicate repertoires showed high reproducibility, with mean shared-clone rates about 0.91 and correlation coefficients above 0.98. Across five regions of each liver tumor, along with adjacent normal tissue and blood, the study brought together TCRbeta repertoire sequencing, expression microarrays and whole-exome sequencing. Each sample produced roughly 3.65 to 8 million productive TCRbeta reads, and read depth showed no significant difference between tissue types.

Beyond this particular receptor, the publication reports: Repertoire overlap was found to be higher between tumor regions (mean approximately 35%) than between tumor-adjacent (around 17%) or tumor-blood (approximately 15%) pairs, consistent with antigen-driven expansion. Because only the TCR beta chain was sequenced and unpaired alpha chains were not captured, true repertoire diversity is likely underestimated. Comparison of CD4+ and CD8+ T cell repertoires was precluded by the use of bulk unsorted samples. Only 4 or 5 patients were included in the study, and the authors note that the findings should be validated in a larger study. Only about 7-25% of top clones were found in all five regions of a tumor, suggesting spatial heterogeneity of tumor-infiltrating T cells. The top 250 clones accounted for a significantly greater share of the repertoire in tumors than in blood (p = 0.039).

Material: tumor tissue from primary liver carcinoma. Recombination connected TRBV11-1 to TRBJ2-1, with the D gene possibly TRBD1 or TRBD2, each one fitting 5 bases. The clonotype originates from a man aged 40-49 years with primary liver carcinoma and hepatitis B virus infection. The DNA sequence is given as TGTGCCAGCAGCTTCCAGGGACCGCTTGACAAAGAGCAGTTCTTA. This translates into CASSFQGPLDKEQFL.